The 31 T cell receptor beta chains listed next were all sequenced from one sample in a study of regulatory T cells in long-lasting Graves disease. Time point noted: newly diagnosed GD, antithyroid drugs for less than 3 months. The TCR library used RNA extracted from PBMCs. CDR3-region Arm-PCR and iRepertoire HTBI primers produced the TCR beta libraries. TCRdb used MiXCR to reprocess the multiplex PCR reads, holding one entry per CDR3 protein. The data hold 450,000 to 700,000 distinct CDR3 sequences, with approximately 13% observed a single time. The same data also contributed to another study, on T cells in Graves' hyperthyroidism and ophthalmopathy.

This material consisted of peripheral blood mononuclear cells (PBMCs), taken at new diagnosis, from a patient treated with antithyroid drugs. These receptors all come from a man aged 25-40 years with Graves disease.

In this sample, this clonotype turned up many times. V usage is TRBV2 and J usage is TRBJ2-1, with D unclear. The CDR3 spans 11 residues. V lost 6 bases and J lost 6, with 6 bases in between. CDR1 is SNHLY and CDR2 is FYNNEI in the germline V gene. CDR3 sequence reads: CASRQPNEQFF. CDR3 nucleotides: TGTGCCAGCAGGCAGCCCAATGAGCAGTTCTTC. Variable domain in full (rest from reference TRBV2 and TRBJ2-1): EPEVTQTPSHQVTQMGQEVILRCVPISNHLYFYWYRQILGQKVEFLVSFYNNEISEKSEIFDDQFSVERPDGSNFTLKIRSTKLEDSAMYFCASRQPNEQFFGPGTRLTVL.

This clonotype was detected ten times or more. The chain has TRBV7-9 and TRBJ1-3; TRBD1 is a possible D gene (6 bases). Trimming cost V 0 bases and J 2 bases, with 17 bases left between them. The CDR3 runs to 18 residues. CDR1 and CDR2 from the germline V gene are SEHNR and FQNEAQ (reference sequence). CDR3 DNA: TGTGCCAGCAGCTTAGCTGGGGGCGGAAAGTCGGCTGGAAACACCATATATTTT. It codes for CASSLAGGGKSAGNTIYF.

This chain joins TRBV10-2 and TRBJ2-3; 10 bases match TRBD1. Germline V CDR1 and CDR2: WSHSY, SAAADI. The CDR3 contains 15 residues. The junction had 7 bases not matched to a gene; V was cut back by 3 bases and J by 7 bases. This CDR3 reads CASSEGQGGSYTQYF. CDR3 coding DNA: TGCGCCAGCAGTGAAGGACAGGGGGGGTCATATACGCAGTATTTT.

As for this clonotype: This could be a read error, since a much larger clone is one nucleotide away. The chain joins TRBV29-1 to TRBJ1-2; D is unresolved. The CDR3 extends over 12 amino acids. CDR1 SQVTM and CDR2 ANQGSEA come from the germline V gene. CDR3 amino acids: CSVEAESYGHTF. As DNA, the CDR3 is TGCAGCGTTGAAGCAGAGAGCTATGGCCACACCTTC. Supplemented by reference TRBV29-1 and TRBJ1-2, the full variable domain reads SAVISQKPSRDICQRGTSLTIQCQVDSQVTMMFWYRQQPGQSLTLIATANQGSEATYESGFVIDKFPISRPNLTFSTLTVSNMSPEDSSIYLCSVEAESYGHTFGSGTRLTVV.

The sample holds many counts of this clonotype. This chain connects TRBV24-1 to TRBJ2-7; no clear D. This CDR3 comprises 16 residues. The V gene's germline CDR1 is KGHDR and CDR2 SFDVKD. V was pared by 4 bases and J by 2 bases, with 17 bases between. The CDR3 sequence is CATSDPQASGAYEQYF. The DNA of the CDR3 is TGTGCCACCAGTGACCCCCAGGCTAGTGGCGCCTACGAGCAGTACTTC.

Many counts were recorded for this clonotype. The genes are TRBV20-1 and TRBJ1-2; D unclear. The V gene lost 0 bases and the J gene lost 4 bases, with 12 bases spanning the gap. The CDR3 has 14 residues. CDR1 DFQATT and CDR2 SNEGSKA come from the germline V gene (reference sequence). The CDR3 loop reads CSARDGLSGYGYTF. DNA of the CDR3: TGCAGTGCTAGAGACGGACTGTCGGGCTATGGCTACACCTTC.

This clonotype was seen repeatedly, ten times or more. The rearrangement uses TRBV29-1 and TRBJ2-1; D is possibly TRBD1 (6 bases). The V and J ends lost 7 bases and 10 bases respectively, with 11 bases between them. Germline V gene data show CDR1 as SQVTM and CDR2 as ANQGSEA. This CDR3 has 10 amino acids. DNA of the CDR3: TGCAGCGGGGGACATACCGAGCAGTTCTTC. Translating gives CSGGHTEQFF.

J is TRBJ2-3 and V is TRBV16; unclear D gene. Trimming stripped 4 bases from V and 2 bases from J, with 10 bases between. CDR1 is KGHSY and CDR2 is FQNENV in the germline V gene. The CDR3 runs to 14 residues. CDR3: CASSRHPDTDTQYF. As DNA, the CDR3 is TGTGCCAGCAGCCGACACCCAGACACAGATACGCAGTATTTT.

About this clonotype: Sequence at one end of the junction differs from germline and may be a read error. This chain connects TRBV30 to TRBJ1-1; TRBD1 might be the D (5 bases). CDR1 is GTSNPN and CDR2 is SVGIG in the germline V gene (reference sequence). This CDR3 comprises 14 residues. The CDR3 coding sequence is TGTGCCTGGGGTGCACCAGGGTGGGGTACTGAGGCTTTCTTT. Its protein product is CAWGAPGWGTEAFF.

The table lists this clonotype with many counts. The genes are TRBV12-5 and TRBJ1-6, with D perhaps matching TRBD1 (6 bases). Between the trimmed V and J ends, which lost 4 bases and 0 bases, there was a span of 16 bases. Germline CDR1 reads LGHNT; CDR2 reads FRNRAP. The CDR3 runs to 18 residues. The CDR3 here is CASGSRDTWSSYNSPLHF. The CDR3 nucleotides read TGTGCTAGTGGTTCCCGGGACACATGGAGCTCCTATAATTCACCCCTCCACTTT. The full variable domain, its missing parts supplied by reference TRBV12-5 and TRBJ1-6, is DARVTQTPRHKVTEMGQEVTMRCQPILGHNTVFWYRQTMMQGLELLAYFRNRAPLDDSGMPKDRFSAEMPDATLATLKIQPSEPRDSAVYFCASGSRDTWSSYNSPLHFGNGTRLTVT.

Comment on this clonotype: It may be a read error: a sequence one base away is much more abundant. The rearrangement links TRBV7-2 to TRBJ2-3, with D hard to call. This CDR3 has 14 residues. CDR1 and CDR2 (germline): SGHTA, FQGNSA. For the CDR3, the DNA is TGTGCCGGCAGCTTAGGGTTAGGTTCAGATACGCAGTATTTT. Encoded protein: CAGSLGLGSDTQYF.

This clonotype appeared many times. The V gene is TRBV3-1, the J gene TRBJ2-2; D unresolved. From germline, CDR1 is LGHDT and CDR2 YNNKEL (reference sequence). There are 13 residues in the CDR3. With 1 base removed from V and 4 bases from J, the gap between germline ends came to 4 bases. CDR3: CASSQVSTGELFF. The CDR3 DNA follows: TGTGCCAGCAGCCAAGTCAGCACCGGGGAGCTGTTTTTT. Based on the CDR3 plus reference TRBV3-1 and TRBJ2-2, the full variable domain is DTAVSQTPKYLVTQMGNDKSIKCEQNLGHDTMYWYKQDSKKFLKIMFSYNNKELIINETVPNRFSPKSPDKAHLNLHINSLELGDSAVYFCASSQVSTGELFFGEGSRLTVL.

In its sample, this clonotype was seen many times. The chain has TRBV10-3 and TRBJ1-1; 7 nucleotides agree with TRBD1. With 6 bases clipped from V and 1 base from J, the junction kept 8 bases outside the gene matches. This CDR3 is 15 amino acids long. Germline V gene data show CDR1 as ENHRY and CDR2 as SYGVKD. CDR3 sequence: CAISPTGMENTEAFF. CDR3 bases: TGTGCCATCAGCCCGACAGGGATGGAGAACACTGAAGCTTTCTTT.

In this sample, this clonotype turned up many times. This chain joins TRBV11-3 and TRBJ2-1, with D tentatively TRBD2 (5 bases). This CDR3 comprises 15 residues. Germline V CDR1 and CDR2: SGHNT, YENEEA. Trimming removed 0 bases from V and 7 bases from J, with 13 bases in between. The CDR3 loop reads CASSLDPLDGNEQFF. The CDR3 nucleotides are TGTGCCAGCAGCTTAGATCCACTAGATGGGAATGAGCAGTTCTTC. The full variable domain, its missing parts supplied by reference TRBV11-3 and TRBJ2-1, is EAGVVQSPRYKIIEKKQPVAFWCNPISGHNTLYWYLQNLGQGPELLIRYENEEAVDDSQLPKDRFSAERLKGVDSTLKIQPAELGDSAVYLCASSLDPLDGNEQFFGPGTRLTVL.

The rearrangement links TRBV6-2 or TRBV6-3 to TRBJ2-2, with a possible D match to TRBD2 (5 bases). V was cut by 4 bases and J by 1 base, with 13 bases left in between. Germline assignment: CDR1 MNHEY and CDR2 SVGEGT. The CDR3 length is 16 residues. CDR3 region: CASSSYGGWNTGELFF. In DNA, the CDR3 is TGTGCCAGCAGTTCCTATGGAGGCTGGAACACCGGGGAGCTGTTTTTT.

This clonotype was seen a few times. V is TRBV30 and J is TRBJ1-2, with 9 bases that match TRBD1. The germline CDR1 and CDR2 sequences are GTSNPN and SVGIG (reference sequence). V gave up 0 bases and J gave up 8 bases; unmatched junction bases: 4. This CDR3 region has 13 residues. The CDR3 nucleotides read TGTGCCTGGAGTGTCGGGACAGGGAAGGGCTACACCTTC. This encodes CAWSVGTGKGYTF.

This clonotype was counted between two and nine times. The chain is built from TRBV28 and TRBJ2-7; D call uncertain. Trimming pared 5 bases from V and 6 bases from J, leaving 8 bases between. This CDR3 spans 11 amino acids. The V gene's germline CDR1 is MDHEN and CDR2 SYDVKM. CDR3 coding DNA: TGTGCCAGCAGTACGCTCCGCGAGCAGTACTTC. It yields the protein CASSTLREQYF. Full variable domain (rest looked up from reference TRBV28 and TRBJ2-7): DVKVTQSSRYLVKRTGEKVFLECVQDMDHENMFWYRQDPGLGLRLIYFSYDVKMKEKGDIPEGYSVSREKKERFSLILESASTNQTSMYLCASSTLREQYFGPGTRLTVT.

For this clonotype: This sequence is one base from a far larger clone and is likely a read error. The chain employs TRBV18 and TRBJ2-7, with TRBD1 matching over 11 bases. The CDR3 covers 15 residues. With 8 bases clipped from V and 7 bases from J, the junction kept 13 bases outside the gene matches. CDR1 is KGHSH, CDR2 LQKENI, per germline. As DNA, the CDR3 is TGTGCCAGCGCCTCCGGGACAGGGGGATACAATGAGCAGTACTTC. Translation gives CASASGTGGYNEQYF.

This sequence joins TRBV10-1 and TRBJ2-2, with D hard to call. Germline V gene lookup returns CDR1 WNHNN and CDR2 SYGVQD (reference sequence). CDR3 length: 13 amino acids. V lost 3 bases and J lost 5, with 7 bases in between. The CDR3, as DNA: TGCGCCAGCAGTGATAGAGTTACCGGGGAGCTGTTTTTT. Its translation: CASSDRVTGELFF.

There are many counts of this clonotype. J is TRBJ2-2 and V is TRBV20-1; 7 bases are shared with TRBD1. The CDR3 sequence is 14 residues long. Germline loops: CDR1 DFQATT, CDR2 SNEGSKA (reference sequence). Trimming cost V 1 base and J 2 bases; bases outside gene matches: 1. As DNA, the CDR3 is TGCAGTGCTAGAGGGACAGGTAACACCGGGGAGCTGTTTTTT. It translates to CSARGTGNTGELFF.

V and J are TRBV4-1 and TRBJ1-5; the D is unclear. This CDR3 comprises 14 residues. The V gene lost 4 bases and the J gene lost 11 bases, with 18 bases spanning the gap. Germline V gene lookup returns CDR1 MGHRA and CDR2 YSYEKL. The CDR3 nucleotides are TGCGCCAGCAGCCCTCTGGGAGGCTATGGGTCCCAGCATTTT. It is translated as CASSPLGGYGSQHF.

In this sample, this clonotype turned up many times. The chain joins TRBV2 to TRBJ2-3, with 10 bases identical to TRBD1. Germline values: CDR1 SNHLY, CDR2 FYNNEI. V shed 8 bases and J 6 bases; nucleotides not matched to a gene: 11. This CDR3 comprises 15 residues. CDR3 DNA sequence: TGTGCCAGCCAAGATCCGACAGGGGGCATGGATACGCAGTATTTT. Translated, it gives CASQDPTGGMDTQYF.

This sequence joins TRBV13 and TRBJ2-1, with TRBD1 as a possible D gene (8 bases). The closer fit of TRBJ2-5 to the DNA end suggests the J call may be wrong. This CDR3 contains 14 residues. Looked up from germline, CDR1 is PRHDT and CDR2 is FYEKMQ (reference sequence). CDR3 sequence (DNA): TGTGCCAGCAGGGAAACAGGGGGGGAAGAGACCCAGTACTTC. Translating gives CASRETGGEETQYF.

This clonotype came up many times. The rearrangement uses TRBV6-1 and TRBJ2-7; 10 positions match TRBD2. With 8 bases clipped from V and 9 bases from J, the junction kept 13 bases outside the gene matches. CDR3 length: 14 residues. The germline V gene encodes CDR1 MNHNS and CDR2 SASEGT. The CDR3 here is CASVPGTSALGQYF. CDR3 sequence (DNA): TGTGCCAGCGTACCCGGGACTAGCGCTTTGGGGCAGTACTTC.

This clonotype was recorded at least ten times. V is TRBV5-1 and J is TRBJ2-6; D not certain. With 4 bases removed from V and 4 bases from J, the gap between germline ends came to 15 bases. The germline V gene encodes CDR1 SGHRS and CDR2 YFSETQ. The CDR3 is made up of 16 amino acids. This chain's CDR3 is CASSPRKPTGANVLTF. The DNA of the CDR3 is TGCGCCAGCAGCCCCAGGAAACCTACCGGGGCCAACGTCCTGACTTTC.

The chain uses TRBV7-9 and TRBJ1-2, with unresolved D. Per the germline V gene, CDR1 is SEHNR and CDR2 is FQNEAQ (reference sequence). This CDR3 has 14 amino acids. The V and J ends lost 7 bases and 1 base respectively, with 13 bases between them. This chain's CDR3 is CASTSTEVNYGYTF. The CDR3 DNA is TGTGCCAGCACTTCTACAGAAGTTAACTATGGCTACACCTTC.

Ten or more counts support this clonotype. This chain joins TRBV6-1 and TRBJ1-1; a weak D match, TRBD1 (6 bases). Germline V lookup: CDR1 MNHNS, CDR2 SASEGT. The CDR3 runs 18 residues. The V and J ends lost 6 bases and 0 bases respectively, with 23 bases between them. The CDR3 is CASSPTLNEGGLNTEAFF. The CDR3 DNA reads as TGTGCCAGCAGCCCAACCCTAAACGAGGGGGGCTTGAACACTGAAGCTTTCTTT.

This clonotype was counted a few times. This chain links TRBV5-6 with TRBJ2-3; D remains ambiguous. With 2 bases removed from V and 2 bases from J, the gap between germline ends came to 9 bases. There are 14 residues in the CDR3. The V gene's germline CDR1 is SGHDT and CDR2 YYEEEE. As DNA, the CDR3 is TGTGCCAGCAGCTTCAACTGGAACACAGATACGCAGTATTTT. Translated: CASSFNWNTDTQYF.

This chain connects TRBV20-1 to TRBJ1-1; D is unresolved. Between the trimmed V and J ends, which lost 1 base and 1 base, there was a span of 7 bases. The CDR3 consists of 13 residues. Germline V gene data show CDR1 as DFQATT and CDR2 as SNEGSKA (reference sequence). The chain's CDR3 is CSARGPRNTEAFF. CDR3 nucleotide sequence: TGCAGTGCTAGAGGGCCGAGGAACACTGAAGCTTTCTTT.

In this sample, this clonotype turned up many times. V usage is TRBV6-1 and J usage is TRBJ2-3, with 9 bases aligning to TRBD2. Germline trimming cut 6 bases from V and 3 bases from J; bases unmatched to any gene: 16. CDR1 is MNHNS and CDR2 is SASEGT in the germline V gene. This CDR3 contains 18 residues. In nucleotides, the CDR3 is TGTGCCAGCAGGCGTAGCGGGAGAGGGGGGCCGTTGACAGATACGCAGTATTTT. Its translation: CASRRSGRGGPLTDTQYF.

This clonotype was seen repeatedly, ten times or more. The gene calls are TRBV24-1 and TRBJ1-4, with TRBD1 matching 10 bases. The CDR3 covers 13 residues. Losses at the gene ends were 9 bases for V and 7 bases for J; bases not matched to a gene: 4. CDR1 is KGHDR, CDR2 SFDVKD, per germline. CDR3 sequence: CATSGDRGEKLFF. The CDR3, as DNA: TGTGCCACCTCCGGGGACAGGGGTGAAAAACTGTTTTTT.